The 27 T cell receptor beta chains given below trace back to one sample, sequenced in a study of T cells after yellow fever vaccination. Via MiXCR, TCRdb re-called the 5' RACE reads, giving one row per CDR3 protein. The sample lists under 550,000 distinct CDR3 sequences, 20% to 25% seen once, with roughly a sixth in the top ten. The sample here was PBMCs, taken 21 days after the first yellow fever vaccination. The receptors were gathered from a man younger than 30 who received the YFV17D yellow fever vaccine.

The chain has TRBV5-1 and TRBJ2-1, with 8 bases identical to TRBD2. In germline, CDR1 is SGHRS, CDR2 YFSETQ. This CDR3 spans 16 amino acids. V was pared by 4 bases and J by 8 bases, with 14 bases of the junction left unmatched. The CDR3 sequence: CASSPGGRGGIHEQFF. DNA of the CDR3: TGCGCCAGCAGCCCGGGAGGGAGGGGGGGAATTCATGAGCAGTTCTTC.

A few counts support this clonotype. The chain has TRBV9 and TRBJ2-3, with 8 bases that match TRBD1. V lost 2 bases and J lost 4; bases outside the gene matches: 12. Germline V gene data show CDR1 as SGDLS and CDR2 as YYNGEE. This CDR3 spans 17 amino acids. The CDR3 coding sequence is TGTGCCAGCAGCGTGGGGCTCGTACAGGGGGTCGCAGATACGCAGTATTTT. This gives the protein CASSVGLVQGVADTQYF.

This rearrangement joins TRBV7-2 to TRBJ2-7, with 10 positions matching TRBD2. Per germline, CDR1 SGHTA and CDR2 FQGNSA. The ends lost 2 bases at V and 5 bases at J; junction bases unmatched: 3. The CDR3 covers 14 residues. As DNA, the CDR3 is TGTGCCAGCAGCTTACAGCGGGGGGGCCACGAGCAGTACTTC. Protein: CASSLQRGGHEQYF.

This clonotype has more than one count but fewer than ten. The V call is TRBV4-1, the J call TRBJ1-4, with 11 bases that match TRBD1. Trimming at V came to 3 bases and at J to 8 bases, leaving 8 bases not matched to a gene. CDR3 length: 16 amino acids. Germline CDR1 and CDR2: MGHRA and YSYEKL. CDR3 bases: TGCGCCAGCAGCCAGGGACAGGGGGTTCGGCGAGAAAAACTGTTTTTT. It is translated as CASSQGQGVRREKLFF.

The chain employs TRBV20-1 and TRBJ2-2; 9 nucleotides agree with TRBD2. Trimming took 0 bases from V and 7 from J; bases not matched to a gene: 9. Germline CDR1 DFQATT, CDR2 SNEGSKA (reference sequence). CDR3 size: 16 residues. The chain's CDR3 is CSARDPRGGQGGELFF. CDR3 DNA sequence: TGCAGTGCTAGAGATCCGCGGGGGGGCCAAGGCGGGGAGCTGTTTTTT.

This clonotype was seen only a few times. The V gene is TRBV2, the J gene TRBJ2-7; D is ambiguous. The CDR3 runs to 12 residues. Trimming left V 6 bases short and J 7 bases short, with 13 bases between. The germline V gene encodes CDR1 SNHLY and CDR2 FYNNEI. The CDR3 DNA reads as TGTGCCAGCAGCGAACTGGCCCTTGAGCAGTACGTC. Residues: CASSELALEQYV.

J is TRBJ1-1 and V is TRBV7-8; D unclear. V was pared by 1 base and J by 2 bases, with 14 bases between. The CDR3 totals 16 residues. CDR1 is SGHVS, CDR2 FQNEAQ, per germline. The CDR3 spells CASSLDFRRYNTEAFF. In DNA, the CDR3 is TGTGCCAGCAGCTTAGATTTTCGGCGGTATAACACTGAAGCTTTCTTT.

The CDR3 spells CASSFNSAGELFF. The CDR3 region has the DNA TGTGCCAGCAGCTTTAACTCGGCCGGGGAGCTGTTTTTT. This chain uses TRBV7-2 with TRBJ2-2; D ambiguous. The CDR3 totals 13 residues. V lost 3 bases and J 6 bases, leaving 8 bases between the germline ends. CDR1 SGHTA and CDR2 FQGNSA come from the germline V gene.

This clonotype was seen more than once but under ten times. The chain employs TRBV20-1 and TRBJ1-5; no clear D. Trimming left V 2 bases short and J 3 bases short, with 8 bases between. Germline V lookup: CDR1 DFQATT, CDR2 SNEGSKA (reference sequence). CDR3 length equals 13 residues. CDR3 residues: CSARRANNQPQHF. In DNA, the CDR3 is TGCAGTGCTAGAAGGGCCAACAATCAGCCCCAGCATTTT.

This clonotype has more than one count but fewer than ten. This sequence joins TRBV6-5 and TRBJ2-7; D gene uncertain. The germline V gene encodes CDR1 MNHEY and CDR2 SVGAGI. Trimming shortened V by 3 bases and J by 3 bases, and 15 bases separated the two germline ends. The CDR3 is made up of 15 amino acids. In DNA, the CDR3 is TGTGCCAGCAGTTATGATCGGCAGGCATTCTACGAGCAGTACTTC. This codes for CASSYDRQAFYEQYF.

This chain links TRBV7-8 with TRBJ2-3; tentatively, D is TRBD1 (6 bases). The CDR3 totals 13 residues. Germline lookup yields CDR1 SGHVS and CDR2 FQNEAQ. Trimming stripped 5 bases from V and 7 bases from J, with 13 bases between. CDR3 nucleotide sequence: TGTGCCAGCAGCCCTAGGGACACGAATACGCAGTATTTT. Protein: CASSPRDTNTQYF.

The chain links TRBV6-1 to TRBJ1-1, with 9 bases that match TRBD1. Trimming removed 4 bases from V and 4 bases from J; junction bases left unmatched: 4. CDR1 is MNHNS and CDR2 is SASEGT in the germline V gene. This CDR3 spans 14 amino acids. The CDR3 DNA is TGTGCCAGCAGTGGACAGGGGGGTAGCACTGAAGCTTTCTTT. Its protein product is CASSGQGGSTEAFF.

This clonotype was detected a few times. This chain links TRBV7-9 with TRBJ2-3; 10 bases are a match to TRBD1. The V gene's germline CDR1 is SEHNR and CDR2 FQNEAQ (reference sequence). The CDR3 sequence is 16 residues long. Trimming cost V 5 bases and J 5 bases; bases outside gene matches: 10. Here the CDR3 reads CASSHLGQGFKDTQYF. In DNA form, the CDR3 reads TGTGCCAGCAGCCATCTGGGACAGGGGTTTAAAGATACGCAGTATTTT.

The chain joins TRBV6-1 to TRBJ2-2; tentatively, D is TRBD1 (5 bases). Trimming removed 6 bases at V and 1 base at J, with 9 bases between. The CDR3 contains 14 residues. CDR1 and CDR2 (germline): MNHNS, SASEGT. The CDR3 here is CASRPTGNTGELFF. In nucleotides, the CDR3 is TGTGCCAGCAGACCCACAGGGAACACCGGGGAGCTGTTTTTT.

Only a few counts were recorded for this clonotype. The rearrangement uses TRBV4-1 and TRBJ2-5, with D maybe TRBD2 (5 bases). CDR1 and CDR2 (germline): MGHRA, YSYEKL. Trimming cost V 0 bases and J 3 bases, with 11 bases left between them. This CDR3 is 15 amino acids long. The CDR3: CASSQERSGKETQYF. The CDR3 DNA reads TGCGCCAGCAGCCAAGAACGGTCGGGGAAAGAGACCCAGTACTTC.

At least ten counts were recorded for this clonotype. The chain recombines TRBV5-1 with TRBJ2-1; possible D gene TRBD1, 7 bases. The germline gives CDR1 SGHRS, CDR2 YFSETQ. V lost 3 bases to trimming and J lost 12 bases, with 25 bases between them. This CDR3 spans 16 amino acids. Written as DNA, the CDR3 is TGCGCCAGCAGCTCTGTACAGGGAACCGCGCAGGGGGGGCAGTTCTTC. Its translation is CASSSVQGTAQGGQFF.

The chain uses TRBV4-3 and TRBJ1-6, with D unresolved. This CDR3 contains 14 residues. The ends were cut back, 1 base at V and 6 bases at J, with 7 bases in the middle. Germline V lookup: CDR1 LGHNA, CDR2 YSLEER. The CDR3 DNA reads TGCGCCAGCAGCCAAGTCGGCAGTAATTCACCCCTCCACTTT. Residues: CASSQVGSNSPLHF.

The DNA of the CDR3 is TGTGCCAGCAGTTACATAGAAGCGGGGGGGGAGACCCAGTACTTC. It encodes CASSYIEAGGETQYF. This sequence joins TRBV6-5 and TRBJ2-5; TRBD2 agrees at 10 bases. The CDR3 has 15 amino acids. V dropped 2 bases and J dropped 5; count of bases not matched to a gene: 5. Germline values: CDR1 MNHEY, CDR2 SVGAGI.

The CDR3 spells CASSLGQNPTDTQYF. The CDR3 DNA reads as TGTGCCAGCAGCCTCGGACAGAACCCAACAGATACGCAGTATTTT. The chain uses TRBV5-4 and TRBJ2-3; tentatively, D is TRBD1 (6 bases). The CDR3 length is 15 residues. Trimming removed 4 bases at V and 3 bases at J, with 15 bases between. CDR1 and CDR2 from the germline V gene are SGHNT and YYREEE (reference sequence).

This clonotype appeared many times. This chain joins TRBV7-9 and TRBJ2-5, with 10 bases lining up with TRBD2. J was trimmed by 4 bases and V by 2 bases; bases with no gene match: 7. This CDR3 region has 16 residues. Germline V CDR1 and CDR2: SEHNR, FQNEAQ (reference sequence). The CDR3, as DNA: TGTGCCAGCAGCTTACGTGCTAGCGGGGGCCGAGAGACCCAGTACTTC. It codes for CASSLRASGGRETQYF.

This clonotype has only a few counts. A much bigger clone sits one base away, suggesting this may be a read error. The chain is built from TRBV12-3 or TRBV12-4 and TRBJ2-1; D unresolved. V shed 3 bases and J shed 5 bases, with 2 bases lying between them. The CDR3 covers 11 residues. DNA of the CDR3: TGTGCCAGCAGTTTCCACAATGAGCAGTTCTTC. Its protein is CASSFHNEQFF.

In its sample, this clonotype was seen many times. V is TRBV5-1 and J is TRBJ2-3; TRBD2 might be the D (6 bases). This CDR3 contains 16 residues. Trimming took off 4 bases at V and 3 bases at J, with 18 bases between the two ends. Germline V gives CDR1 SGHRS, CDR2 YFSETQ. The chain's CDR3 is CASSPRGGETTDTQYF. CDR3 sequence (DNA): TGCGCCAGCAGCCCACGGGGAGGCGAAACTACAGATACGCAGTATTTT.

This clonotype was recorded a few times. J is TRBJ2-7 and V is TRBV7-9, with D tentatively TRBD1 or TRBD2 (6 bases each). Germline assignment: CDR1 SEHNR and CDR2 FQNEAQ (reference sequence). With 5 bases removed from V and 2 bases from J, the gap between germline ends came to 13 bases. This CDR3 has 14 residues. The CDR3 sequence is CASSPSGGPYEQYV. The CDR3 DNA is TGTGCCAGCAGCCCCTCCGGGGGCCCCTACGAGCAGTACGTC.

This clonotype has more than one count but fewer than ten. The rearrangement uses TRBV3-1 and TRBJ2-3; D perhaps matches TRBD1 (6 bases). Germline CDR1 is LGHDT and CDR2 is YNNKEL (reference sequence). The CDR3 contains 13 residues. V gave up 7 bases and J gave up 2 bases, with 10 bases separating them. This CDR3 is CASNQGSTDTQYF. CDR3 DNA sequence: TGTGCCAGCAACCAGGGGTCCACAGATACGCAGTATTTT.

The gene calls are TRBV20-1 and TRBJ2-5; 9 bases line up with TRBD1. This CDR3 contains 13 residues. CDR1 and CDR2 (germline): DFQATT, SNEGSKA (reference sequence). V was clipped by 8 bases and J by 4 bases; unmatched bases: 8. The CDR3 is CSPVTGGRETQYF. The CDR3 DNA reads as TGCAGTCCTGTGACAGGGGGACGAGAGACCCAGTACTTC.

This clonotype was counted only a few times. V is TRBV21-1 and J is TRBJ2-5. TRBV21-1 is given as a pseudogene. This CDR3 region has 16 residues. CDR3 amino acids: CASSKVSCAYQETQYF. CDR3 DNA: TGTGCCAGCAGCAAGGTTTCTTGCGCGTACCAAGAGACCCAGTACTTC.

The rearrangement joins TRBV6-1 to TRBJ1-5; D is uncertain. CDR1 is MNHNS, CDR2 SASEGT, per germline. Trimming left V 4 bases short and J 0 bases short, with 4 bases between. This CDR3 is built from 13 residues. CDR3 DNA: TGTGCCAGCAGTGGTCATAGCAATCAGCCCCAGCATTTT. Encoded protein: CASSGHSNQPQHF.